The sequence of this T cell receptor (beta chain) was determined in a study of T cell clonality in common variable immunodeficiency. This clone was detected many times. Sequencing ends 3 residues short of the CDR3 end; the germline J gene provides the rest. Per the germline V gene, CDR1 is MNHEY and CDR2 is SVGEGT. The CDR3 has 14 amino acids. V lost 6 bases and J lost 1, with 10 bases in between. The repertoire was sequenced with immunoSEQ multiplex PCR; TCRdb's copy has only in-frame clones and lacks some. This sample has about 52,000 clones and no singletons, with about 2% in the ten largest. Most patients and controls had Caucasian heritage. Heparinized whole blood, about 5 to 8.5 ml, came from each donor.

The sample comprised peripheral blood mononuclear cells. This receptor was obtained from a person aged 18 to 75 in good health. This rearrangement joins TRBV6-2 or TRBV6-3 to TRBJ2-1; D may be TRBD1 (5 bases). Here the CDR3 reads CASSPGWSYNEQFF. Incomplete CDR3 DNA: TGTGCCAGCAGCCCAGGGTGGTCCTACAATGAG.